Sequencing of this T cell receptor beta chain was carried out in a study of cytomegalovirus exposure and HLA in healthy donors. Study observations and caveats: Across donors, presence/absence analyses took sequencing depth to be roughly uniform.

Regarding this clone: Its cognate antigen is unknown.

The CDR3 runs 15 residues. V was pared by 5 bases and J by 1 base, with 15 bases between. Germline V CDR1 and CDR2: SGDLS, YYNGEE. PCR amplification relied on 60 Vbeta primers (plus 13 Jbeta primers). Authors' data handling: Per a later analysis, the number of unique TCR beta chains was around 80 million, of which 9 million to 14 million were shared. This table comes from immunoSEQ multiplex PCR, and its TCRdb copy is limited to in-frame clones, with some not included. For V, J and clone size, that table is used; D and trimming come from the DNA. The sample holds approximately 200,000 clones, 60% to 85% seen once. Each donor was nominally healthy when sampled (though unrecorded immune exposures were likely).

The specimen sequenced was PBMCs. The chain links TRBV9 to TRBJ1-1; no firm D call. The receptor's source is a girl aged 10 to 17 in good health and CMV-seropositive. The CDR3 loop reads CASRDLGSPNTEAFF. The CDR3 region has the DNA TGTGCCAGCAGAGACCTCGGGTCTCCGAACACTGAAGCTTTCTTT.